A single sample gave rise to the 13 T cell receptor beta chains below, sequenced in a study of T cell responses to AZD1222 COVID-19 vaccine. Produced via immunoSEQ multiplex PCR; TCRdb's table is partial and in-frame only. The sample lists around 140,000 clones; around 92% were seen once. The sequenced sample was peripheral blood, obtained 28 days after the second AZD1222 dose. The receptor source for this set is an adult who received the AZD1222 COVID-19 vaccine.

The V call is TRBV29-1, the J call TRBJ2-1; 8 bases match TRBD1. From germline, CDR1 is SQVTM and CDR2 ANQGSEA. CDR3 length equals 13 residues. With V trimmed by 7 bases and J by 1 base, 3 bases remained unmatched. CDR3 sequence: CSGHRGSYNEQFF. DNA of the CDR3: TGCAGCGGACACAGGGGGTCCTACAATGAGCAGTTCTTC.

This rearrangement joins TRBV18 to TRBJ2-3, with 10 bases fitting TRBD1. Germline values: CDR1 KGHSH, CDR2 LQKENI. This CDR3 region has 16 residues. V lost 0 bases to trimming and J lost 2 bases; unmatched junction nucleotides: 2. The CDR3 DNA follows: TGTGCCAGCTCACCACCCGGGACAGGGGTCACAGATACGCAGTATTTT. It specifies CASSPPGTGVTDTQYF. The full variable domain, rest sourced from reference TRBV18 and TRBJ2-3, is NAGVMQNPRHLVRRRGQEARLRCSPMKGHSHVYWYRQLPEEGLKFMVYLQKENIIDESGMPKERFSAEFPKEGPSILRIQQVVRGDSAAYFCASSPPGTGVTDTQYFGPGTRLTVL.

This chain uses TRBV2 with TRBJ2-7; 8 bases align to TRBD1. J was trimmed by 3 bases and V by 7 bases; bases with no gene match: 11. CDR1 and CDR2 (germline): SNHLY, FYNNEI. CDR3 length: 15 residues. The CDR3 protein is CASNQGRTGSYEQYF. DNA for the CDR3: TGTGCCAGCAACCAGGGCAGGACAGGGAGCTACGAGCAGTACTTC.

The chain combines TRBV7-2 with TRBJ2-2; D gene unclear. The V end lost 5 bases, the J end lost 0 bases, and 10 bases lay between the germline ends. This CDR3 is 15 amino acids long. CDR1 SGHTA and CDR2 FQGNSA come from the germline V gene. The CDR3 region has the DNA TGTGCCAGCAGCGCATGGACGGCGAACACCGGGGAGCTGTTTTTT. Amino acids: CASSAWTANTGELFF. Supplemented by reference TRBV7-2 and TRBJ2-2, the full variable domain reads GAGVSQSPSNKVTEKGKDVELRCDPISGHTALYWYRQSLGQGLEFLIYFQGNSAPDKSGLPSDRFSAERTGGSVSTLTIQRTQQEDSAVYLCASSAWTANTGELFFGEGSRLTVL.

The chain recombines TRBV19 with TRBJ2-3; 7 bases agree with TRBD1. The CDR3 runs to 15 residues. The V gene's germline CDR1 is LNHDA and CDR2 SQIVND (reference sequence). After removal of 6 bases from V and 1 base from J, the junction contained 7 bases not matched to a gene. The CDR3 sequence: CASSRDSIRTDTQYF. The CDR3 coding sequence is TGTGCCAGTAGCCGGGACAGCATTCGCACAGATACGCAGTATTTT.

J is TRBJ2-1 and V is TRBV5-1, with 8 bases that match TRBD2. J gave up 7 bases and V 4 bases, and 7 bases lay outside the gene matches. The CDR3 runs 14 residues. Germline V gives CDR1 SGHRS, CDR2 YFSETQ. CDR3 DNA: TGCGCCAGCAGCAGGGGGGAGCGGGAGAATGAGCAGTTCTTC. Amino acids: CASSRGERENEQFF.

V usage is TRBV6-5 and J usage is TRBJ1-5; TRBD1 might be the D (5 bases). Germline assignment: CDR1 MNHEY and CDR2 SVGAGI. V was trimmed by 11 bases and J by 5 bases, leaving 19 bases between them. The CDR3 has 14 residues. CDR3 sequence reads: CASKWGEIHQPQHF. CDR3 coding DNA: TGTGCCTCTAAATGGGGGGAAATCCATCAGCCCCAGCATTTT.

The rearrangement links TRBV3-1 (or the pseudogene TRBV3-2) to TRBJ2-3; unclear D gene. The CDR3 loop spans 12 amino acids. CDR1 and CDR2 (germline): LGHDT, YNNKEL (reference sequence). V was clipped by 4 bases and J by 6 bases, with 8 bases between them. In DNA form, the CDR3 reads TGTGCCAGCAGCCCGACTGGGGATACGCAGTATTTT. Translation gives CASSPTGDTQYF.

The chain joins TRBV2 to TRBJ1-1; no clear D. Germline values: CDR1 SNHLY, CDR2 FYNNEI. The CDR3 loop spans 12 amino acids. Trimming shortened V by 1 base and J by 6 bases, and 6 bases separated the two germline ends. CDR3: CASSEGVPEAFF. CDR3 DNA sequence: TGTGCCAGCAGTGAAGGTGTCCCTGAAGCTTTCTTT.

J is TRBJ1-1 and V is TRBV30; TRBD1 matches at 8 bases. CDR3 length equals 14 residues. Germline CDR1 and CDR2: GTSNPN and SVGIG (reference sequence). The J segment lost 5 bases and the V segment lost 2 bases, leaving 7 bases of the junction unmatched. CDR3 amino acids: CAWSYQGARTEAFF. The CDR3 region has the DNA TGTGCCTGGAGTTACCAGGGGGCGCGTACTGAAGCTTTCTTT.

The gene calls are TRBV19 and TRBJ1-2, with unresolved D. The V end was cut by 3 bases, the J end by 6 bases, with 20 bases between. The V gene's germline CDR1 is LNHDA and CDR2 SQIVND (reference sequence). The CDR3 covers 16 residues. CDR3 nucleotide sequence: TGTGCCAGTAGTATTGCGGGAGCCCGGGGAAGGAATGGCTACACCTTC. Translation gives CASSIAGARGRNGYTF.

This sequence joins TRBV7-3 and TRBJ2-3; tentatively, D is TRBD1 (5 bases). The CDR3 extends over 15 amino acids. Looked up from germline, CDR1 is SGHTA and CDR2 is FQGTGA. Trimming removed 1 base at V and 4 bases at J, with 12 bases between. In DNA, the CDR3 is TGTGCCAGCAGCTTAAGGGGCAGTTCGTCAGATACGCAGTATTTT. This gives the protein CASSLRGSSSDTQYF.

The V and J genes are TRBV24-1 and TRBJ2-2; D gene ambiguous. The CDR3 covers 14 residues. The germline V gene encodes CDR1 KGHDR and CDR2 SFDVKD. Trimming cost V 6 bases and J 0 bases, with 7 bases left between them. DNA of the CDR3: TGTGCCACCAGTCACTGGTCGAACACCGGGGAGCTGTTTTTT. It codes for CATSHWSNTGELFF.